This TCR beta chain was identified during a study of T cells in Graves' hyperthyroidism and ophthalmopathy. The source material, RNA transcripts, was used to amplify TCR beta CDR3 regions. HTBI primers drove first-round RT-PCR of the TCR CDR3. Each CDR3 protein gets one entry after TCRdb re-called the multiplex PCR reads with MiXCR. The data show about 400,000 distinct CDR3 sequences, 14% to 15% seen once. Many counts were recorded for this clonotype. The sequenced sample consisted of blood. The clonotype was recovered from a man between 18 and 35 years old with Graves' ophthalmopathy.

CDR3 sequence reads: CASNLGAGGLNEQFF. CDR3 sequence (DNA): TGCGCCAGCAACCTAGGCGCGGGGGGGTTAAATGAGCAGTTCTTC. The rearrangement joins TRBV5-1 to TRBJ2-1; 9 bases fit TRBD2. Germline V gene sequence: CDR1 SGHRS, CDR2 YFSETQ. The J segment lost 7 bases and the V segment lost 6 bases, leaving 11 bases of the junction unmatched. CDR3 length: 15 amino acids.